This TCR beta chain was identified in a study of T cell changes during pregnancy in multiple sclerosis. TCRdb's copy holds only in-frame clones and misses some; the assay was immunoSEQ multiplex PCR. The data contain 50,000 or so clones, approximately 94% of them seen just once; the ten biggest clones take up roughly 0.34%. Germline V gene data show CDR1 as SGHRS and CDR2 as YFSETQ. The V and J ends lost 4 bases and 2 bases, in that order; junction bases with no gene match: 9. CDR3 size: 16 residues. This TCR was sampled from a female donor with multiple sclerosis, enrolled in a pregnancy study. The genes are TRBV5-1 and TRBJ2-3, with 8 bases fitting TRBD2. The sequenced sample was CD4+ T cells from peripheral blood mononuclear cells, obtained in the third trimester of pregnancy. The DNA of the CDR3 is TGCGCCAGCAGCCCCTCGGGACTAGGTACCACAGATACGCAGTATTTT. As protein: CASSPSGLGTTDTQYF.